This paragraph covers one TCR beta chain sequence. Original processing methods: The authors estimated nucleated cell counts from reference gene primer amplification. Libraries were prepared by immunoSEQ multiplex PCR; TCRdb keeps only in-frame clonotypes and omits some of them. V, J and clone size are taken as reported in that table, and D and trimming were inferred from the DNA itself. The sample lists approximately 170,000 clones, roughly 84% occurring once. Germline values: CDR1 SGHTA, CDR2 FQGNSA. V gave up 3 bases and J gave up 8 bases, with 13 bases separating them. This CDR3 is built from 13 residues. The source of the sample is a study of blood T cell repertoires in COVID-19.

The sequence was obtained from a man older than 75 with COVID-19, enrolled during active disease. Input material: peripheral blood. The chain carries TRBV7-2 and TRBJ1-2; perhaps TRBD1 as D (6 bases). CDR3 nucleotides: TGTGCCAGCAGCTTTGCAGGGGTGGAGGGCTACACCTTC. Translating gives CASSFAGVEGYTF.